This T cell receptor (beta chain) is drawn from a study of a mutant IDH1 vaccine in newly diagnosed glioma (dated by TCRdb to the early 2020s). Background for the entire study: Eight vaccinations were administered to patients in weeks 1, 3, 5, 7, 11, 15, 19 and 23, corresponding to visits V03 through V10. Vaccination began 4-6 weeks after radiotherapy alone, or alongside temozolomide cycles in the chemotherapy-containing groups. The approximately 30 treated patients were roughly 62% male and around 40% female, with a mean age of 40.4 years. Before enrollment, patients had received standard therapy of radiotherapy alone, temozolomide alone, or radiochemotherapy with temozolomide; most received the combination. Peripheral blood was drawn at six visits: V03 (baseline), V05, V07, V10, V12 and V13. For exploratory analyses, about 25 treated patients had longitudinal TCRB deep sequencing done wherever samples were available.

CDR1 and CDR2 (MNHEY, SVGAGI) derive from the germline V gene. The CDR3, cysteine through phenylalanine, is 14 amino acids long. Only CDR3 DNA is held: 42 bases, read in frame from base 1. Trimming removed 6 bases from V and 0 bases from J, leaving 6 bases between the germline ends. Points on this clone: It has no known antigen specificity. No per-base quality is available; no much larger clone lies one base away.

Per the publication, the time point label means: week 23, last vaccination. A 20-mer mutant IDH1 peptide at 300 micrograms in Montanide made up each vaccine dose, which was injected subcutaneously together with topical imiquimod. Newly diagnosed WHO grade 3 or 4 IDH1-mutant astrocytomas showing loss of nuclear ATRX were present in the donors. The samples were drawn from NOA16, a multicentre, single-arm, open-label phase I trial in Germany that tested a mutant IDH1 peptide vaccine in humans for the first time. Genomic DNA for TCRB sequencing was extracted from EDTA blood using the DNeasy Blood and Tissue Kit. Beyond this particular receptor, the publication reports: PBMC samples for TCRB deep sequencing were selected based on availability. No apparent relationship was observed between pseudoprogression and alterations in the top peripheral T cell clonotypes detected by TCRB sequencing. Across multiple MHC alleles, vaccine-induced immune responses were seen in about 93% of patients. According to the authors, sample limitations meant that analyses of patient blood samples could not be reproduced.

The method was the immunoSEQ multiplex PCR assay. The hsTCRB Kit was used according to the manufacturer's protocol to amplify rearranged TCR beta chain sequences. Sequencing of TCRB libraries was carried out on an Illumina MiSeq. Per the source publication's procedure: Demultiplexing, trimming and gene mapping were performed with the kit vendor's proprietary platform. The immuneACCESS repertoire file appears here via TCRdb, limited to in-frame rearrangements. These files lack a portion of the clones; in checked studies, under half of the deficit traces to unresolved V genes, and the cause of the others is not known. V, J and clone size derive from that table, while D and trimming were established from the DNA sequence. This sample comprises around 30,000 clones, approximately 88% of them detected only once. Clones ranked in the top ten supply about 2.3% of the sample.

The TCR was taken from a middle-aged man with glioma. In this chain, TRBV6-5 is recombined with TRBJ1-6, with no confidently assigned D gene. Sequenced material: PBMCs, taken from a glioma patient whose treatment included an IDH1 peptide vaccine. CDR3 sequence: CASRRDSYNSPLHF. The DNA sequence follows: TGTGCCAGCAGGAGGGACTCCTATAATTCACCCCTCCACTTT.